A single sample is the source of the 29 T cell receptor beta chains below, sequenced in a study of OX40 agonist ivuxolimab in advanced cancers. Generated by immunoSEQ multiplex PCR, the TCRdb table keeps only in-frame clones and is missing some. The table shows roughly 10,000 clones, with roughly 64% occurring only once. The sequenced sample was CD4+ or CD8+ T cells sorted from blood, obtained in a trial of the OX40 agonist ivuxolimab. Receptor source: an adult with an advanced solid tumor such as melanoma, head and neck, liver or kidney cancer.

This chain joins TRBV29-1 and TRBJ2-7; a weak D match, TRBD1 (6 bases). The CDR3 covers 13 residues. V lost 6 bases and J lost 6, with 18 bases in between. Germline-derived CDR1 and CDR2 are SQVTM and ANQGSEA. CDR3 nucleotides: TGCAGCGTGTGGAGCCCCAGGGGTAGCGAGCAGTACTTC. This gives the protein CSVWSPRGSEQYF.

V and J are TRBV5-6 and TRBJ2-7; the D gene is possibly TRBD1 (6 bases). Germline V gives CDR1 SGHDT, CDR2 YYEEEE. There are 14 residues in the CDR3. V lost 4 bases to trimming and J lost 2 bases, with 13 bases between them. In DNA, the CDR3 is TGTGCCAGCAGCAGCCTGGACAGACCCTACGAGCAGTACTTC. It is translated as CASSSLDRPYEQYF.

The chain recombines TRBV7-2 with TRBJ2-5; possibly TRBD2 for D (7 bases). The CDR3 is 16 residues long. V was clipped by 5 bases and J by 2 bases, with 18 bases between them. Germline assignment: CDR1 SGHTA and CDR2 FQGNSA. The CDR3: CASSPGGPRAQETQYF. In nucleotides, the CDR3 is TGTGCCAGCAGCCCGGGGGGCCCTAGGGCTCAAGAGACCCAGTACTTC. The variable domain in full, completed from reference TRBV7-2 and TRBJ2-5, reads GAGVSQSPSNKVTEKGKDVELRCDPISGHTALYWYRQSLGQGLEFLIYFQGNSAPDKSGLPSDRFSAERTGGSVSTLTIQRTQQEDSAVYLCASSPGGPRAQETQYFGPGTRLLVL.

The chain couples TRBV21-1 to TRBJ1-1. TRBV21-1 is termed a pseudogene. The CDR3 runs to 17 residues. This chain's CDR3 is CASSKSRTGGMNTEAFF. Here the CDR3 DNA reads TGTGCCAGCAGCAAATCAAGGACGGGGGGTATGAACACTGAAGCTTTCTTT.

This clone has a handful of counts. This chain links TRBV11-1 with TRBJ2-1, with D hard to call. CDR3 size: 14 residues. The V and J ends lost 0 bases and 6 bases respectively, with 9 bases between them. Per the germline V gene, CDR1 is SGHAT and CDR2 is FQDESV (reference sequence). CDR3 amino acids: CASSLAGNRNEQFF. CDR3 DNA sequence: TGTGCCAGCAGCTTAGCGGGTAATCGCAATGAGCAGTTCTTC. Full variable domain (rest looked up from reference TRBV11-1 and TRBJ2-1): EAEVAQSPRYKITEKSQAVAFWCDPISGHATLYWYRQILGQGPELLVQFQDESVVDDSQLPKDRFSAERLKGVDSTLKIQPAELGDSAMYLCASSLAGNRNEQFFGPGTRLTVL.

The chain joins TRBV6-1 to TRBJ2-3; D gene uncertain. Trimming removed 1 base from V and 2 bases from J, with 7 bases in between. From germline, CDR1 is MNHNS and CDR2 SASEGT. This CDR3 comprises 14 residues. The CDR3 DNA reads TGTGCCAGCAGTGAAGAAGAGCCCACAGATACGCAGTATTTT. It yields the protein CASSEEEPTDTQYF.

The chain is built from TRBV4-1 and TRBJ2-2; D is perhaps TRBD1 or TRBD2 (5 bases each). Germline CDR1 and CDR2: MGHRA and YSYEKL. The germline V and J ends were trimmed by 4 bases and 1 base, with 10 bases remaining between them. This CDR3 has 15 amino acids. The CDR3 nucleotides read TGCGCCAGCAGCCCTCATGGGGGGAACACCGGGGAGCTGTTTTTT. Translating gives CASSPHGGNTGELFF.

The chain carries TRBV9 and TRBJ2-5; a weak D match, TRBD2 (6 bases). This CDR3 comprises 13 residues. Trimming removed 3 bases from V and 4 bases from J, with 10 bases in between. Germline V CDR1 and CDR2: SGDLS, YYNGEE. Here the CDR3 DNA reads TGTGCCAGCAGCGGGGGGGTCCTAGAGACCCAGTACTTC. Translated, it gives CASSGGVLETQYF.

The chain combines TRBV29-1 with TRBJ1-2, with D hard to call. This CDR3 region has 11 residues. The germline V gene encodes CDR1 SQVTM and CDR2 ANQGSEA. Deletions cut 3 bases from V and 7 bases from J, with 9 bases between. CDR3 in amino acids: CSVDDGVGYTF. The CDR3 nucleotides read TGCAGCGTTGATGACGGAGTTGGCTACACCTTC.

The V and J genes are TRBV7-3 and TRBJ2-7; TRBD1 might be the D (5 bases). The CDR3 covers 13 residues. V was cut by 3 bases and J by 5 bases, with 11 bases left in between. Germline V CDR1 and CDR2: SGHTA, FQGTGA. CDR3 nucleotides: TGTGCCAGCAGCTTTGCAGGGATGAACGAGCAGTACTTC. It codes for CASSFAGMNEQYF.

In its sample, this clone is medium-sized. The CDR3, as DNA: TGTGCCAGCAGCTCCTGGGACAGGGCAAGCTCCTACGAGCAGTACTTC. Translation: CASSSWDRASSYEQYF. The chain couples TRBV11-2 to TRBJ2-7; 9 bases are a match to TRBD1. The CDR3 is 16 amino acids. The V and J ends lost 4 bases and 0 bases, in that order; junction bases with no gene match: 7. In germline, CDR1 is SGHAT, CDR2 FQNNGV.

Worth noting for this clone: Additional DNA sequences in this sample encode the identical CDR3. This chain links TRBV29-1 with TRBJ2-1; 10 bases fit TRBD2. This CDR3 has 18 amino acids. With 4 bases clipped from V and 3 bases from J, the junction kept 15 bases outside the gene matches. CDR1 SQVTM and CDR2 ANQGSEA come from the germline V gene. The CDR3 spells CSVVFLAGAVGDYNEQFF. CDR3 bases: TGCAGCGTTGTTTTCCTAGCGGGGGCTGTGGGGGACTACAATGAGCAGTTCTTC.

There are a few counts of this clone. The rearrangement joins TRBV4-1 to TRBJ2-4; D unresolved. Trimming cost V 1 base and J 8 bases, with 9 bases left between them. CDR1 is MGHRA and CDR2 is YSYEKL in the germline V gene. This CDR3 contains 13 residues. The CDR3, as DNA: TGCGCCAGCAGCCAAGGAGGTGGGGACATTCAGTACTTC. It yields the protein CASSQGGGDIQYF.

This sequence joins TRBV29-1 and TRBJ2-1, with 7 bases that match TRBD2. This CDR3 is 13 amino acids long. The germline V gene has CDR1 SQVTM and CDR2 ANQGSEA. Trimming at V came to 1 base and at J to 10 bases, leaving 7 bases not matched to a gene. The CDR3 is CSVEVEAGIEQFF. CDR3 bases: TGCAGCGTTGAAGTGGAAGCGGGGATCGAGCAGTTCTTC.

The chain is built from TRBV19 and TRBJ2-7, with TRBD1 matching 9 bases. Germline loops: CDR1 LNHDA, CDR2 SQIVND (reference sequence). The junction had 6 bases not matched to a gene; V was cut back by 5 bases and J by 4 bases. The length of the CDR3 is 14 residues. CDR3 nucleotide sequence: TGTGCCAGTAGTGAGGACAGGGGAGTATACGAGCAGTACTTC. As protein: CASSEDRGVYEQYF.

The genes are TRBV7-3 and TRBJ2-6, with 8 bases lining up with TRBD1. The CDR3 is made up of 17 amino acids. The V segment lost 5 bases and the J segment 1 base; nucleotides outside the gene matches: 7. In germline, CDR1 is SGHTA, CDR2 FQGTGA. This CDR3 reads CASSQGARRSGANVLTF. CDR3 sequence (DNA): TGTGCCAGCAGCCAGGGGGCGCGAAGGTCTGGGGCCAACGTCCTGACTTTC.

The chain uses TRBV4-1 and TRBJ1-5; no reliable D call. Germline V lookup: CDR1 MGHRA, CDR2 YSYEKL. This CDR3 is 15 amino acids long. V lost 0 bases and J lost 0, with 6 bases in between. The CDR3 sequence: CASSQEWNSNQPQHF. CDR3 coding DNA: TGCGCCAGCAGCCAAGAGTGGAATAGCAATCAGCCCCAGCATTTT.

In DNA, the CDR3 is TGTGCCAGCAGCTTAGATATAGCGGGAAATGAGCAGTTCTTC. The encoded protein is CASSLDIAGNEQFF. The gene calls are TRBV11-2 and TRBJ2-1; 8 bases fit TRBD2. Germline lookup yields CDR1 SGHAT and CDR2 FQNNGV. The CDR3 length is 14 residues. J gave up 7 bases and V 0 bases, and 2 bases lay outside the gene matches.

J is TRBJ1-5 and V is TRBV9; weak D call: TRBD1 (6 bases). Germline CDR1 SGDLS, CDR2 YYNGEE. The length of the CDR3 is 13 residues. Trimming took 4 bases from V and 10 from J, leaving 15 bases between them. The CDR3, as DNA: TGTGCCAGCAGCCCCTCTCCGGGACAACCCCAGCATTTT. Amino acids: CASSPSPGQPQHF.

DNA for the CDR3: TGTGCCAGCAGTCCAGCAGGGGCCTTGCTTTGGAACACTGAAGCTTTCTTT. This codes for CASSPAGALLWNTEAFF. The chain links TRBV27 to TRBJ1-1; perhaps TRBD1 as D (6 bases). Trimming took 5 bases from V and 1 from J, leaving 20 bases between them. The length of the CDR3 is 17 residues. Germline assignment: CDR1 MNHEY and CDR2 SMNVEV (reference sequence).

A remark on this clone: The junction differs from germline at one of its ends, possibly a read error. The chain links TRBV7-7 to TRBJ2-7; D assignment may be TRBD1 or TRBD2 (5 bases each). The CDR3 loop spans 13 amino acids. Germline values: CDR1 SSHAT, CDR2 FNYEAQ (reference sequence). CDR3 residues: CASSPGPTYEQYF. The CDR3 region has the DNA TGTGCTAGCAGCCCGGGACCGACCTACGAGCAGTACTTC. The variable domain in full, with the rest retrieved from reference TRBV7-7 and TRBJ2-7, is GAGVSQSPRYKVTKRGQDVTLRCDPISSHATLYWYQQALGQGPEFLTYFNYEAQPDKSGLPSDRFSAERPEGSISTLTIQRTEQRDSAMYRCASSPGPTYEQYFGPGTRLTVT.

The chain recombines TRBV30 with TRBJ1-6, with D possibly being TRBD1 (5 bases). V lost 1 base to trimming and J lost 6 bases, with 7 bases between them. CDR1 and CDR2 (germline): GTSNPN, SVGIG (reference sequence). The CDR3 has 13 amino acids. The CDR3 DNA follows: TGTGCCTGGAGTGCAGGGCTTAATTCACCCCTCCACTTT. It specifies CAWSAGLNSPLHF.

This chain links TRBV6-4 with TRBJ2-3, with 8 positions matching TRBD2. Germline assignment: CDR1 MRHNA and CDR2 SNTAGT. V shed 4 bases and J 2 bases; nucleotides not matched to a gene: 5. The CDR3 spans 15 residues. The CDR3 DNA follows: TGTGCCAGCAGTGGGGTAGCGGGGTCCACAGATACGCAGTATTTT. As protein: CASSGVAGSTDTQYF.

A single count supports this clone. The chain links TRBV7-9 to TRBJ2-3, with 10 nucleotides matching TRBD1. Germline V gene lookup returns CDR1 SEHNR and CDR2 FQNEAQ (reference sequence). There are 15 residues in the CDR3. With 4 bases clipped from V and 6 bases from J, the junction kept 7 bases outside the gene matches. The CDR3 here is CASSWKTGGSDTQYF. DNA for the CDR3: TGTGCCAGCAGCTGGAAGACAGGGGGCAGCGATACGCAGTATTTT.

The chain is built from TRBV12-5 and TRBJ1-1; TRBD1 is a possible D gene (6 bases). This CDR3 is built from 16 residues. Germline CDR1 and CDR2: LGHNT and FRNRAP. V was cut by 2 bases and J by 2 bases, with 15 bases left in between. CDR3 amino acids: CASGLQGTLYNTEAFF. For the CDR3, the DNA is TGTGCTAGTGGTTTGCAGGGGACCCTCTATAACACTGAAGCTTTCTTT.

In the case of this clone: The sample holds other DNA sequences that translate to the same CDR3. The chain is built from TRBV6-5 and TRBJ2-2; D perhaps matches TRBD1 (6 bases). CDR3 length equals 15 residues. From germline, CDR1 is MNHEY and CDR2 SVGAGI. V was clipped by 3 bases and J by 3 bases, with 11 bases between them. DNA of the CDR3: TGTGCCAGCAGTTATAGTGGGGGCGACACCGGGGAGCTGTTTTTT. Translation: CASSYSGGDTGELFF.

CDR3 bases: TGCGCCAGCAGCCCCACAGGGGACCAAACAGATACGCAGTATTTT. Its protein product is CASSPTGDQTDTQYF. The V call is TRBV4-3, the J call TRBJ2-3, with 7 positions matching TRBD1. The CDR3 runs to 15 residues. V dropped 4 bases and J dropped 3; count of bases not matched to a gene: 7. Per the germline V gene, CDR1 is LGHNA and CDR2 is YSLEER.

The V gene is TRBV6-1, the J gene TRBJ1-1; a weak D match, TRBD1 (5 bases). The CDR3 covers 15 residues. CDR1 MNHNS and CDR2 SASEGT come from the germline V gene. V was pared by 0 bases and J by 1 base, with 9 bases between. The CDR3, as DNA: TGTGCCAGCAGTGAAGCTGCCGGGGGGAACACTGAAGCTTTCTTT. This codes for CASSEAAGGNTEAFF.

V is TRBV27 and J is TRBJ1-5, with 8 bases aligning to TRBD1. Germline assignment: CDR1 MNHEY and CDR2 SMNVEV (reference sequence). V trimming: 4 bases; J trimming: 4 bases; junction bases outside the gene matches: 6. The CDR3 length is 15 residues. CDR3 coding DNA: TGTGCCAGCAGTTATGCAGGGGGCGGGAATCAGCCCCAGCATTTT. It translates to CASSYAGGGNQPQHF.